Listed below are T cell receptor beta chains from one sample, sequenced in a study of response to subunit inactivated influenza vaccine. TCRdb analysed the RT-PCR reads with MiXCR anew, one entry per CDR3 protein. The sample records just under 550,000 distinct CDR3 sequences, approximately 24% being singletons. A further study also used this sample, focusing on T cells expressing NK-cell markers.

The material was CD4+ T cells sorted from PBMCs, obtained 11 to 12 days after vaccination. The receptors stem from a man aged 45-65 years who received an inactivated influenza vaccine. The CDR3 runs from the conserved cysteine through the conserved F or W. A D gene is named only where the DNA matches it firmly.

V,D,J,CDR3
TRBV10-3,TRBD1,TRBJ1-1,CAISLQGSTEAFF
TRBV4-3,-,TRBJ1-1,CASSQDSGSNTEAFF
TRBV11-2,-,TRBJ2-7,CASSVGTVDYEQYF
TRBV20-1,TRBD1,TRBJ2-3,CSAYKGGQGVDTQYF
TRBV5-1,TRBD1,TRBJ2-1,CASRTTGGVFNEQFF
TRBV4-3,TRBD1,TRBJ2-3,CASSQGQGSDTQYF
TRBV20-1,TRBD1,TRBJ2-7,CSARTGVFYEQYF
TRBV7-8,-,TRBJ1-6,CASSFRRGGYNSPLHF
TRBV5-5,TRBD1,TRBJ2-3,CASSPWDRESDTQYF
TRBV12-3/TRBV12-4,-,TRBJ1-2,CASSFSGLNGYTF
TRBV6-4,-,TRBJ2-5,CASSENPRGTQYF
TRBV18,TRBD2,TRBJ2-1,CASSPPVAREVYNEQFF
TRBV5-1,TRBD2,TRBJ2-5,CASSLGGASGSSLETQYF
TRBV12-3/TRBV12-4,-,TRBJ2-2,CASSFYANTGELFF
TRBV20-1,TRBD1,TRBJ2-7,CSARRQGDEQYF
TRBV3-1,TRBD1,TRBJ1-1,CASSQLSGTGVGAFF
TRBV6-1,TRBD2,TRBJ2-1,CASTLAGGHEQFF
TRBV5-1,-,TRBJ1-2,CASSLAQGSGYTF
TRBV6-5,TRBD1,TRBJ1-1,CASSYTSGGWNTEAFF
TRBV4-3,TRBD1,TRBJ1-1,CASSQTGSTEAFF
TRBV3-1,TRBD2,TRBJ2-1,CASSPYPSGGRIEQFF
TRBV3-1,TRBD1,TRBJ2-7,CASSDQLGTGFNEQYF
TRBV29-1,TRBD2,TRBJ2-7,CSVDPSGRGEQYF
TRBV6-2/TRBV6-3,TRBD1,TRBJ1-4,CASSYPGQSNEKLFF
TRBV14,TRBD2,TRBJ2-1,CASSIRLATEQFF
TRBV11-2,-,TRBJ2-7,CASSSRVLLSEQYF
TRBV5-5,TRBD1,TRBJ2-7,CASRGDRGNLYEQYF
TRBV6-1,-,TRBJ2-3,CASIRGVGTDTQYF
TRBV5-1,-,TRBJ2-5,CASSPGRGMETQYF
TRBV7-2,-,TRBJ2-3,CASSPLKDTQYF
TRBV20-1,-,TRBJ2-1,CSASLANYNEQFF
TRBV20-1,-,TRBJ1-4,CSARAAGEKLFF
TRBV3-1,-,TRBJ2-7,CASSHLEEQYF
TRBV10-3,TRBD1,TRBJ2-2,CAINPTGANTGELFF
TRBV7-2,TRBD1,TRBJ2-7,CASSETGGRYEQYF
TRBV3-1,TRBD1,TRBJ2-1,CASSLRYMGQGYNEQFF
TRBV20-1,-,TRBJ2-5,CSVDKGGQETQYF